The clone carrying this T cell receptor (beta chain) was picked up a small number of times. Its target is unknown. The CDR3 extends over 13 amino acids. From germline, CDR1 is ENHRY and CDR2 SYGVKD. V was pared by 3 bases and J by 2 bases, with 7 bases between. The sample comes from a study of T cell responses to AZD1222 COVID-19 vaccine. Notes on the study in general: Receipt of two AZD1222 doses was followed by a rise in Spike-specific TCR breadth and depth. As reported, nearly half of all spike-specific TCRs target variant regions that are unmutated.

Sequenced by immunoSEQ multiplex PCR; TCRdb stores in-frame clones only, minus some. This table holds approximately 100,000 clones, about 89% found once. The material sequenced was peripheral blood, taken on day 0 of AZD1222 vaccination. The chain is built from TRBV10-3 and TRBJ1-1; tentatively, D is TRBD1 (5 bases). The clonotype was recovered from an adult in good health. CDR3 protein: CAISEGVNTEAFF. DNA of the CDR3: TGTGCCATCAGTGAAGGGGTAAACACTGAAGCTTTCTTT.